This TCR beta chain was observed in a study of OX40 agonist ivuxolimab in advanced cancers. The V end lost 5 bases, the J end lost 0 bases, and 14 bases lay between the germline ends. Looked up from germline, CDR1 is SEHNR and CDR2 is FQNEAQ (reference sequence). The CDR3 loop spans 15 amino acids. Assay used: immunoSEQ multiplex PCR; TCRdb lists only in-frame clones, some missing. The table records some 54,000 clones, just under 85% of them present only once. Study-wide results and caveats: Antigen specificity remained undetermined for the expanded peripheral T cells.

Details on this clone: The target antigen is unknown.

This receptor was taken from an adult with an advanced solid tumor such as melanoma, head and neck, liver or kidney cancer. This specimen consisted of CD4+ or CD8+ T cells sorted from blood, obtained in a trial of the OX40 agonist ivuxolimab. The rearrangement uses TRBV7-9 and TRBJ2-7, with TRBD1 as a possible D gene (6 bases). The CDR3 spells CASSPTVDSSYEQYF. In DNA form, the CDR3 reads TGTGCCAGCAGCCCAACCGTGGACAGCTCCTACGAGCAGTACTTC. Combining the CDR3 with reference TRBV7-9 and TRBJ2-7 gives the whole variable domain DTGVSQNPRHKITKRGQNVTFRCDPISEHNRLYWYRQTLGQGPEFLTYFQNEAQLEKSRLLSDRFSAERPKGSFSTLEIQRTEQGDSAMYLCASSPTVDSSYEQYFGPGTRLTVT.